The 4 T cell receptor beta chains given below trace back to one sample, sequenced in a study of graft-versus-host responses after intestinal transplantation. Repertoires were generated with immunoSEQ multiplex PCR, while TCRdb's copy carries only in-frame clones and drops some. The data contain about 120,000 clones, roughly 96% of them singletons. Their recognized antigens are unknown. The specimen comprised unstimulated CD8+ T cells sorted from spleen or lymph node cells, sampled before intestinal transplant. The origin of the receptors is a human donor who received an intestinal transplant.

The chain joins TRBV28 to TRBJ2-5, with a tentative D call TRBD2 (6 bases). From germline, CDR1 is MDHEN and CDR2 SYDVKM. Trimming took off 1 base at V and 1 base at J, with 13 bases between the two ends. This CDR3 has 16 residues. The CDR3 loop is CASSLFGGGIQETQYF. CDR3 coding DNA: TGTGCCAGCAGTTTATTCGGCGGAGGGATCCAAGAGACCCAGTACTTC. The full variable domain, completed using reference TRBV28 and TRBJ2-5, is DVKVTQSSRYLVKRTGEKVFLECVQDMDHENMFWYRQDPGLGLRLIYFSYDVKMKEKGDIPEGYSVSREKKERFSLILESASTNQTSMYLCASSLFGGGIQETQYFGPGTRLLVL.

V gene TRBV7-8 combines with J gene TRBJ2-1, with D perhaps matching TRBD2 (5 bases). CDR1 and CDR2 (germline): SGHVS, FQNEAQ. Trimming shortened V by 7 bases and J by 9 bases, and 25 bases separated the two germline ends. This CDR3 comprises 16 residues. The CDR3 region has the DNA TGTGCCAGCACCCTGCTAGCAGGAAGGGCCAACGGTGAGCAGTTCTTC. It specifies CASTLLAGRANGEQFF.

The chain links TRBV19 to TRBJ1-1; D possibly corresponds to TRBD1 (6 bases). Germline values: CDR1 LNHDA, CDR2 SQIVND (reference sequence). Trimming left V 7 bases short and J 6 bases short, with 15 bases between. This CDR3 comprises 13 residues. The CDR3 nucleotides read TGTGCCAGTAAGCCACAGGGAAAGGCTGAAGCTTTCTTT. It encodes CASKPQGKAEAFF. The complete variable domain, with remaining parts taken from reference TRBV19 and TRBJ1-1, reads DGGITQSPKYLFRKEGQNVTLSCEQNLNHDAMYWYRQDPGQGLRLIYYSQIVNDFQKGDIAEGYSVSREKKESFPLTVTSAQKNPTAFYLCASKPQGKAEAFFGQGTRLTVV.

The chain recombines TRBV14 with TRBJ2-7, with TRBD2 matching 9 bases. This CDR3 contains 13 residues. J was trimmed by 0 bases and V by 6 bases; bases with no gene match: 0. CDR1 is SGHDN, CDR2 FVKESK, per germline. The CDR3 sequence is CASRTSGSYEQYF. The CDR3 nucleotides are TGTGCCAGCAGGACTAGCGGCTCCTACGAGCAGTACTTC.